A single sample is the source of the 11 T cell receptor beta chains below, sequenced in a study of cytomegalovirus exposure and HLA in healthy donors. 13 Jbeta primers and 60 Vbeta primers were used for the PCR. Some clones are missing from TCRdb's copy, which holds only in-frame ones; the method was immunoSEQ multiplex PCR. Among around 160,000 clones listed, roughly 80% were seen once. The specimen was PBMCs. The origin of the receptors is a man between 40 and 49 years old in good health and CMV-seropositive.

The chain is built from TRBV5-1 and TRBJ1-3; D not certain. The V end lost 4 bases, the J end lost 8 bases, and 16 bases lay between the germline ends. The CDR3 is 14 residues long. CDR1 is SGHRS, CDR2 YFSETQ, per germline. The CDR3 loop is CASSAGPIMDTIYF. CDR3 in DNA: TGCGCCAGCAGCGCGGGCCCTATAATGGACACCATATATTTT.

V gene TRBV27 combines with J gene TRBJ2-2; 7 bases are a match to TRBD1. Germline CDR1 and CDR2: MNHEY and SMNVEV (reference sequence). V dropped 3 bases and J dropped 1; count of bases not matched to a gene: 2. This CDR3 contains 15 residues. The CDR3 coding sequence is TGTGCCAGCAGTTTCGGGACAGTGAACACCGGGGAGCTGTTTTTT. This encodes CASSFGTVNTGELFF.

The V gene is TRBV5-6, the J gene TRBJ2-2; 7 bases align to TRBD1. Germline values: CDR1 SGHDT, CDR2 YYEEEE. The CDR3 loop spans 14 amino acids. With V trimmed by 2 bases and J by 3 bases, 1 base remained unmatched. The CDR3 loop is CASSFRGHTGELFF. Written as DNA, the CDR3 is TGTGCCAGCAGCTTTAGGGGGCACACCGGGGAGCTGTTTTTT.

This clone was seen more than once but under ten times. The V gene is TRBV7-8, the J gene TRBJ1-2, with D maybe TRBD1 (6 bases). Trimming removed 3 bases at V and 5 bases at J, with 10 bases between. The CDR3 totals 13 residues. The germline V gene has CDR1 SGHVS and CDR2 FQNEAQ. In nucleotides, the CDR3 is TGTGCCAGCAGCTTGGACAGCCAATATGGCTACACCTTC. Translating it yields CASSLDSQYGYTF.

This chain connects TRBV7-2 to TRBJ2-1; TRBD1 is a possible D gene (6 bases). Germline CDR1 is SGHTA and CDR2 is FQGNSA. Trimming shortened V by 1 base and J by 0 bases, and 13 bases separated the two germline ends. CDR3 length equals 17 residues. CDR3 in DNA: TGTGCCAGCAGCTTAGTAGTCCGGGACAACTCCTACAATGAGCAGTTCTTC. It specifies CASSLVVRDNSYNEQFF.

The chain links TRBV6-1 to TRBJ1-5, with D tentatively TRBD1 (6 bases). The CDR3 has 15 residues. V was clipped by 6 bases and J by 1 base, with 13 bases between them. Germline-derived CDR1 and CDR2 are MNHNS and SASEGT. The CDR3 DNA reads TGTGCCAGCAGATTACAGGGCCACAGCAATCAGCCCCAGCATTTT. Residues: CASRLQGHSNQPQHF.

The CDR3 bases are TGTGCCATCAGTGAGCGTAACACCGGGGAGCTGTTTTTT. Its protein product is CAISERNTGELFF. The gene calls are TRBV10-3 and TRBJ2-2; D not certain. The CDR3 totals 13 residues. In germline, CDR1 is ENHRY, CDR2 SYGVKD. Trimming shortened V by 2 bases and J by 2 bases, and 3 bases separated the two germline ends.

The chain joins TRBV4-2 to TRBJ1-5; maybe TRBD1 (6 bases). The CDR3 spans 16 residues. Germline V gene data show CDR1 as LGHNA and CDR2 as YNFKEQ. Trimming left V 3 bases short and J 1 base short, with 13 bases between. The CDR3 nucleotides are TGTGCCAGCAGCCAGGTTTACAGGGACAGCAATCAGCCCCAGCATTTT. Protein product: CASSQVYRDSNQPQHF.

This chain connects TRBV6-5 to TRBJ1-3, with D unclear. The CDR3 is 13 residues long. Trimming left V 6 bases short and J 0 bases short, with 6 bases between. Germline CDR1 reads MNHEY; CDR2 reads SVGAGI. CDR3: CASRLASGNTIYF. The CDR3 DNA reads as TGTGCCAGCAGGCTAGCCTCTGGAAACACCATATATTTT.

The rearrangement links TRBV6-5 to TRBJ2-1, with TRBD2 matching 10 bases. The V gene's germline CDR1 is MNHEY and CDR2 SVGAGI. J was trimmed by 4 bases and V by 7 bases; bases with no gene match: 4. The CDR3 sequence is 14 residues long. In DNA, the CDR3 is TGTGCCAGCAATGTAGCGGGAGGATACAATGAGCAGTTCTTC. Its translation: CASNVAGGYNEQFF.

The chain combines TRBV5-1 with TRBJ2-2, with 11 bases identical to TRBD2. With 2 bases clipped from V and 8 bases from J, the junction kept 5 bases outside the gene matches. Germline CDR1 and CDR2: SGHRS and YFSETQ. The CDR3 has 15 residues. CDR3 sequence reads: CASSFTSGSRGELFF. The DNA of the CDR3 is TGCGCCAGCAGCTTCACTAGCGGGAGTAGGGGGGAGCTGTTTTTT. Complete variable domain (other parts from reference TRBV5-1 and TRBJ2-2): KAGVTQTPRYLIKTRGQQVTLSCSPISGHRSVSWYQQTPGQGLQFLFEYFSETQRNKGNFPGRFSGRQFSNSRSEMNVSTLELGDSALYLCASSFTSGSRGELFFGEGSRLTVL.